This T cell receptor beta chain was retrieved from a study of tumor-infiltrating lymphocytes in primary liver carcinoma. Study-wide points: Reduced overlap was seen in tumor-adjacent and tumor-blood pairs versus tumor region pairs. Tumors significantly exceeded blood in top-250-clone fraction (p = 0.039).

Researchers generated TCR beta cDNA from approximately 500 ng of total RNA, relying on a constant-region primer. Construction of TCR beta libraries relied on three successive nested multiplex PCR rounds employing slightly modified ARM-PCR. Both of the initial two PCR rounds ran for approximately 11 cycles and employed TRBV1-TRBV30 forward primers alongside a C-beta reverse primer. Using its own MiXCR run on the multiplex PCR reads, TCRdb lists one record per CDR3 protein. Seen here are around 330,000 distinct CDR3 sequences, almost 60% observed once, and the top ten hold about 18%. The researchers obtained blood RNA from unsorted whole blood and also extracted germline DNA. In advance of surgery, roughly 4.4 milliliters of peripheral blood were collected. The V gene lost 6 bases and the J gene lost 0 bases, with 11 bases spanning the gap. The length of the CDR3 is 14 residues. This clonotype came up many times. The antigen is undetermined.

The rearrangement uses TRBV12-3 or TRBV12-4 and TRBJ1-1, with D possibly TRBD1 on 5 matching bases. The sequence was obtained from a woman under 40 with primary liver carcinoma and hepatitis B virus infection. Sequenced sample: peripheral blood. CDR3 sequence: CASRGPWMNTEAFF. The CDR3 nucleotides read TGTGCCAGCAGGGGACCGTGGATGAACACTGAAGCTTTCTTT.